The source of this TCR beta chain is a study of blood T cell repertoires in COVID-19. Trimming pared 1 base from V and 1 base from J, leaving 10 bases between. The CDR3 spans 15 residues. The germline CDR1 and CDR2 sequences are KGHSH and LQKENI. Data came from immunoSEQ multiplex PCR; TCRdb stores just in-frame clones and leaves some out. Of roughly 100,000 clones listed, about 84% are singletons. Sequencing was done on a sample of peripheral blood. This TCR came from an elderly man with active or convalescent COVID-19. The chain couples TRBV18 to TRBJ2-5; possible D gene TRBD1, 6 bases. The CDR3 nucleotides are TGTGCCAGCTCACCACTTCCGGACAGCCAAGAGACCCAGTACTTC. Protein product: CASSPLPDSQETQYF.